This TCR beta chain came from a study of shared clonotypes between healthy human individuals. The V gene's germline CDR1 is MGHRA and CDR2 YSYEKL. With 4 bases removed from V and 4 bases from J, the gap between germline ends came to 20 bases. The CDR3 totals 16 residues. The protocol was immunoSEQ multiplex PCR, while the TCRdb copy is restricted to in-frame clones and leaves out a portion. Of roughly 500,000 clones in the sample, almost 80% are singletons; the top ten hold about 12%. The TCR sequence derives from a woman aged 40 to 50 in good health. Some clones in this sample may be carry-over from other donors' samples. The chain couples TRBV4-1 to TRBJ2-7, with a tentative D call TRBD2 (6 bases). Source material: PBMCs. Written as DNA, the CDR3 is TGCGCCAGCAGCCCCCCCGGCAGGGCGGGGTGGTACGAGCAGTACTTC. Translating it yields CASSPPGRAGWYEQYF.